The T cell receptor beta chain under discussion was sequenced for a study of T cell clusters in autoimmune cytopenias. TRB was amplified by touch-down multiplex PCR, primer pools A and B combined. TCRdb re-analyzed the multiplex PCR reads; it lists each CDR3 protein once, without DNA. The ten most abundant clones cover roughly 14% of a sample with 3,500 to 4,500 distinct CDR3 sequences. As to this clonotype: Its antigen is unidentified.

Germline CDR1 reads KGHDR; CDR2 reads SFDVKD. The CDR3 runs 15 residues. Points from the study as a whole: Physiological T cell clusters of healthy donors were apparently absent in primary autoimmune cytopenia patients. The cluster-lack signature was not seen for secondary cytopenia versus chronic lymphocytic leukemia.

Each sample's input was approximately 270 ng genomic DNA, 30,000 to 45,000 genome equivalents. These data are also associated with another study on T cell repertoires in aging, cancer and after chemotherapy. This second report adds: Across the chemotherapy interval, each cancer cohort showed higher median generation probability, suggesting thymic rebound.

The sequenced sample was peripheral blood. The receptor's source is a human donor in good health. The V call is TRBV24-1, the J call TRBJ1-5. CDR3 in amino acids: CATSDLHSSNQPQHF.